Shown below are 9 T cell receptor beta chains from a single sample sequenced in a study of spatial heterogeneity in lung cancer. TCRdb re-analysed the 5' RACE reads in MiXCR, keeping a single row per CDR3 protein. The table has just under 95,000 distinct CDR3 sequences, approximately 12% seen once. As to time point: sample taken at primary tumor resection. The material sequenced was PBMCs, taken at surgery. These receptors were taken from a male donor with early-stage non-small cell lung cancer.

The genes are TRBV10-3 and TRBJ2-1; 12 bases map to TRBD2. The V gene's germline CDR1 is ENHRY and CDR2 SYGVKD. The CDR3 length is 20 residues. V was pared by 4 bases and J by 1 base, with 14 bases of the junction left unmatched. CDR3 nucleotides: TGTGCCATCAGTGCCGCCGGGACTAGCGGGCCGGTGGGGTCCTACAATGAGCAGTTCTTC. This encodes CAISAAGTSGPVGSYNEQFF.

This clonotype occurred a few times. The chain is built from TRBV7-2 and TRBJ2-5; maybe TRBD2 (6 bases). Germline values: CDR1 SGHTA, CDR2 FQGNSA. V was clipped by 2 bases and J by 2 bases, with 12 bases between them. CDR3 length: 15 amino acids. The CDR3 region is CASSLQTSLQETQYF. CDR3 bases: TGTGCCAGCAGCTTACAGACTAGTCTTCAAGAGACCCAGTACTTC.

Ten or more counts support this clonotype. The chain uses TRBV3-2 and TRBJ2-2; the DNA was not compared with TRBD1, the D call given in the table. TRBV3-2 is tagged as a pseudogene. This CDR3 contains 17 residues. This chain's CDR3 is CASSPLVQGSTPGELFF. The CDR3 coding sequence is TGTGCCAGCAGCCCTCTGGTCCAGGGGAGTACTCCCGGGGAGCTGTTTTTT.

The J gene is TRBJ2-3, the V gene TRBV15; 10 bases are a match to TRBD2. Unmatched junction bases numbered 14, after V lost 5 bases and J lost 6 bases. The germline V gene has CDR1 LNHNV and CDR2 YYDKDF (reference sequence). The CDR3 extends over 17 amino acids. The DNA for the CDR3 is TGTGCCACCAGCCCTTACCCCTCTAGCGGGAGACGGGATACGCAGTATTTT. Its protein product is CATSPYPSSGRRDTQYF.

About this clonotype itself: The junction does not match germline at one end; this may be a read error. DNA for the CDR3: TGCAGTGCTAGAGGTGGTATAGGGGACAGGGGGACGGATTTT. This gives the protein CSARGGIGDRGTDF. V is TRBV20-1 and J is TRBJ2-3; TRBD1 matches at 11 bases. Germline CDR1 is DFQATT and CDR2 is SNEGSKA (reference sequence). The CDR3 runs to 14 residues.

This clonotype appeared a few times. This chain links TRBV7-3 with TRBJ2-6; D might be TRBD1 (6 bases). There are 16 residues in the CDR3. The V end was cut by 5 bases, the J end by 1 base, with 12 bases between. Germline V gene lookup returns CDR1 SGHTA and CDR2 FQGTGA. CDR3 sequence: CASSPGANSGANVLTF. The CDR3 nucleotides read TGTGCCAGCAGCCCAGGGGCAAATTCTGGGGCCAACGTCCTGACTTTC.

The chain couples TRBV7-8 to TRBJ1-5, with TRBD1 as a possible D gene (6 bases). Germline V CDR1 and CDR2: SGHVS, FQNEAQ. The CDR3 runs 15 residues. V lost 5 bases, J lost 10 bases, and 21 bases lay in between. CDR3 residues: CASSDYRVGPRPQHF. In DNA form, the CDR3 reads TGTGCCAGCAGCGATTACAGGGTTGGACCTCGCCCCCAGCATTTT.

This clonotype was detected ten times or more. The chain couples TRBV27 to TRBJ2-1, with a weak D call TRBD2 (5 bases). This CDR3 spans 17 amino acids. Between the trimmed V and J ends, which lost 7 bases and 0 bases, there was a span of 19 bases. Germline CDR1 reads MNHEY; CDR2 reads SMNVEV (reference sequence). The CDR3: CASTPLYDYLSYNEQFF. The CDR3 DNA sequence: TGTGCCAGCACCCCTTTATATGACTACCTCTCCTACAATGAGCAGTTCTTC.

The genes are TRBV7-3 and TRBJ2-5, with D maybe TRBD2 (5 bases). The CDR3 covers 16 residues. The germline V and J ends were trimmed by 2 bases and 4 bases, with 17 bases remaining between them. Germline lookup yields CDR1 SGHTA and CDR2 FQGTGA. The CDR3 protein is CASSLLRGAGGETQYF. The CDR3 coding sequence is TGTGCCAGCAGCTTACTTCGAGGCGCGGGCGGAGAGACCCAGTACTTC.